The clone carrying this T cell receptor (beta chain) came up a few times. What it recognizes is unknown. This entry comes from a study of T cells after yellow fever vaccination. CDR1 is SEHNR, CDR2 FQNEAQ, per germline (reference sequence). Between the trimmed V and J ends, which lost 0 bases and 8 bases, there was a span of 11 bases. The CDR3 has 14 amino acids. The study's findings and limits: A small proportion of clonotypes was detected in both the CD4 and CD8 compartments. Subsequent booster samples again held most clones from primary vaccination (roughly 95% CD4, just under 90% CD8). The secondary T-cell response peaked on day 5, not day 15, but was weaker.

The study made its TCR cDNA through 5'RACE template switching. That step introduced a universal primer site along with UMIs. A single record per CDR3 protein comes from TCRdb applying MiXCR to the 5' RACE reads. The table records 400,000 or so distinct CDR3 sequences, around 6.5% of them present only once. The TCR originated in a man aged 30-40 years who received the YFV17D yellow fever vaccine. Sequencing used PBMCs, obtained 5 days after the yellow fever booster vaccination. The chain is built from TRBV7-9 and TRBJ2-1; perhaps TRBD2 as D (5 bases). The CDR3 nucleotides read TGTGCCAGCAGCTTAGCGTACGGGGTCGATGAGCAGTTCTTC. Amino acids: CASSLAYGVDEQFF.